This T cell receptor beta chain comes out of a study of Graves' ophthalmopathy and Graves' hyperthyroidism. Researchers took RNA transcripts and amplified TCR beta CDR3 regions from them. RT-PCR was first run with HTBI primers, then multiplex PCR in a second round. TCRdb re-called the multiplex PCR reads through MiXCR, storing one row per CDR3 protein. The table records roughly 160,000 distinct CDR3 sequences, roughly two fifths of them present only once. This clonotype was detected many times. Its antigen is unknown. The length of the CDR3 is 16 residues. Unmatched junction bases numbered 7, after V lost 1 base and J lost 5 bases. The germline CDR1 and CDR2 sequences are GTSNPN and SVGIG (reference sequence). Whole-study results and caveats: Detected in blood as well were most expanded thyroid clonotypes with frequency above 0.001.

The sample consisted of peripheral blood. The clonotype originates from a man under 40 with Graves' ophthalmopathy. J is TRBJ2-2 and V is TRBV30; 10 nucleotides align to TRBD2. In nucleotides, the CDR3 is TGTGCCTGGAGTGATCTAGCGGGAGTGAGGACCGGGGAGCTGTTTTTT. It specifies CAWSDLAGVRTGELFF.